This TCR beta chain was recorded in a study of control samples from healthy donors and cancer patients. Sequencing was performed with immunoSEQ multiplex PCR; in TCRdb, only in-frame clones are kept and a portion is missing. Among around 70,000 clones listed, approximately 86% were seen once. Germline-derived CDR1 and CDR2 are SGHTA and FQGTGA. This CDR3 has 15 amino acids. V was cut by 4 bases and J by 4 bases, with 15 bases left in between. This sequence was found in a man aged 55-75 years in good health. V is TRBV7-3 and J is TRBJ2-3; no firm D call. The specimen was blood. Here the CDR3 reads CASSSGNYGSDTQYF. The CDR3 DNA reads TGTGCCAGCAGCTCTGGTAACTACGGCTCAGATACGCAGTATTTT.